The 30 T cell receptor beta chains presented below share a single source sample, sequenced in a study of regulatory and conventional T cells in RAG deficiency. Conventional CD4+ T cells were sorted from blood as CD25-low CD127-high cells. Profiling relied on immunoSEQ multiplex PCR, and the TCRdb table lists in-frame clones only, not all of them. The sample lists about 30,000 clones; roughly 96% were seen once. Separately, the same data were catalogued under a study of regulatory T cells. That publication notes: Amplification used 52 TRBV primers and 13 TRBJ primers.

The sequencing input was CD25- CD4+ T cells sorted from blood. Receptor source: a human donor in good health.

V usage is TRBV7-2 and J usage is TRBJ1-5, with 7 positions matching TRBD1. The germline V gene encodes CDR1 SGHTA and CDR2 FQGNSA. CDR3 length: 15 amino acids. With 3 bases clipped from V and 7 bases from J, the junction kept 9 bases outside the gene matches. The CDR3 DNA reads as TGTGCCAGCAGCTTCGGGACCGGGACAGAACAGCCCCAGCATTTT. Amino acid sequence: CASSFGTGTEQPQHF.

CDR3 residues: CASSLRGMNTEAFF. The CDR3 DNA sequence: TGTGCCAGCAGTTTGCGGGGGATGAACACTGAAGCTTTCTTT. The chain employs TRBV27 and TRBJ1-1; D may be TRBD1 (5 bases). The CDR3 length is 14 residues. The V end lost 3 bases, the J end lost 0 bases, and 8 bases lay between the germline ends. Germline V gene sequence: CDR1 MNHEY, CDR2 SMNVEV (reference sequence).

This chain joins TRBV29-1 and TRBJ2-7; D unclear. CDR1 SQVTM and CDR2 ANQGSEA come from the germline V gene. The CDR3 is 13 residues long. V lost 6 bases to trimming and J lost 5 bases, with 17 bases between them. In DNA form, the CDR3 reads TGCAGCGTAGCCTACAGTAGTTCCCACGAGCAGTACTTC. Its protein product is CSVAYSSSHEQYF.

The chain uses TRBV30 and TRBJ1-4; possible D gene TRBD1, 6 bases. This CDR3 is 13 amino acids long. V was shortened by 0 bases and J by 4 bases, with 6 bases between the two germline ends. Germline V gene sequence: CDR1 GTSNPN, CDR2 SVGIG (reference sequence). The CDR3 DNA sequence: TGTGCCTGGAGTGTAGGGGGTAATGAAAAACTGTTTTTT. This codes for CAWSVGGNEKLFF. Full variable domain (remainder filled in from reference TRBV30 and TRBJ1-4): SQTIHQWPATLVQPVGSPLSLECTVEGTSNPNLYWYRQAAGRGLQLLFYSVGIGQISSEVPQNLSASRPQDRQFILSSKKLLLSDSGFYLCAWSVGGNEKLFFGSGTQLSVL.

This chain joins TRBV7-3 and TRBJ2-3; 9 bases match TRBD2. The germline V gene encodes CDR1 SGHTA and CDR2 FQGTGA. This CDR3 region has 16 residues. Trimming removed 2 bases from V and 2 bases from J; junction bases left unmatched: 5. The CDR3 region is CASSLLLAGPTDTQYF. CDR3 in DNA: TGTGCCAGCAGCTTACTTCTAGCGGGACCCACAGATACGCAGTATTTT. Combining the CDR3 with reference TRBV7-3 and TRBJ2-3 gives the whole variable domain GAGVSQTPSNKVTEKGKYVELRCDPISGHTALYWYRQSLGQGPEFLIYFQGTGAADDSGLPNDRFFAVRPEGSVSTLKIQRTERGDSAVYLCASSLLLAGPTDTQYFGPGTRLTVL.

CDR3 in amino acids: CASSQEWGQVNTEAFF. CDR3 DNA sequence: TGTGCCAGCAGCCAAGAATGGGGACAGGTGAACACTGAAGCTTTCTTT. The genes are TRBV14 and TRBJ1-1; 8 bases align to TRBD1. This CDR3 has 16 amino acids. From germline, CDR1 is SGHDN and CDR2 FVKESK. V lost 0 bases, J lost 0 bases, and 3 bases stayed unmatched.

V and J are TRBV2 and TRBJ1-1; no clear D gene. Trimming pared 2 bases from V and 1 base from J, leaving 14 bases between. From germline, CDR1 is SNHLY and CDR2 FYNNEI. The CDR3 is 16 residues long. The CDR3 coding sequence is TGTGCCAGCAGTGAATATTTGCAGGCAACGAACACTGAAGCTTTCTTT. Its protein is CASSEYLQATNTEAFF.

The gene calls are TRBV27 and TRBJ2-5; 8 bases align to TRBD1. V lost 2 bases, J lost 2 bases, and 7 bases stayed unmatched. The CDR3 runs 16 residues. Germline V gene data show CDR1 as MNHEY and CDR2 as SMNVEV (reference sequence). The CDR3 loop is CASSLGGQGGQETQYF. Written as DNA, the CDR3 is TGTGCCAGCAGTTTAGGAGGACAGGGAGGACAAGAGACCCAGTACTTC.

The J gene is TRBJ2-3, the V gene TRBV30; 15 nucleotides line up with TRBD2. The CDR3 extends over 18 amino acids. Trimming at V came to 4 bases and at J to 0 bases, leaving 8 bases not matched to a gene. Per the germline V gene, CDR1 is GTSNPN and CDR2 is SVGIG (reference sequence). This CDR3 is CAWTGLAGGWTSTDTQYF. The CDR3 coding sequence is TGTGCCTGGACGGGACTAGCGGGAGGATGGACTAGCACAGATACGCAGTATTTT.

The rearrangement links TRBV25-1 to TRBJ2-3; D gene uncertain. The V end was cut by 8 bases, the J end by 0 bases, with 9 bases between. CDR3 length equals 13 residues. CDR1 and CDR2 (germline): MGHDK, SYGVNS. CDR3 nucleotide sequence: TGTGCCAGCCACAGTGGGAGCACAGATACGCAGTATTTT. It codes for CASHSGSTDTQYF. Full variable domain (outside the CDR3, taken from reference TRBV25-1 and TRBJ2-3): EADIYQTPRYLVIGTGKKITLECSQTMGHDKMYWYQQDPGMELHLIHYSYGVNSTEKGDLSSESTVSRIRTEHFPLTLESARPSHTSQYLCASHSGSTDTQYFGPGTRLTVL.

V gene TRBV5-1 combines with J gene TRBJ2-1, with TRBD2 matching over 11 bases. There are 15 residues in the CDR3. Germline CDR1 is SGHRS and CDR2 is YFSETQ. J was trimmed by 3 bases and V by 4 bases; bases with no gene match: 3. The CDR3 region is CASSVTSGNYNEQFF. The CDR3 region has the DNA TGCGCCAGCAGCGTGACTAGCGGGAACTACAATGAGCAGTTCTTC.

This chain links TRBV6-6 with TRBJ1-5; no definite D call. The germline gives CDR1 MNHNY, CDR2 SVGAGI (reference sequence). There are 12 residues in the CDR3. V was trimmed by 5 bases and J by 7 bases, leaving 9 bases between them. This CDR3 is CASSKQHQPQHF. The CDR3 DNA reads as TGTGCCAGCAGTAAACAACACCAGCCCCAGCATTTT.

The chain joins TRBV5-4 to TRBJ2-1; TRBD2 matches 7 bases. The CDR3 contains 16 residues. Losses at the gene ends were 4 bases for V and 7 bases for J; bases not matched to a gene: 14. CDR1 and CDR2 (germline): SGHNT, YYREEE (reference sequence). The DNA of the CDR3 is TGTGCCAGCAGCCCGGGAGGTCGCGGGAGTGGAAATGAGCAGTTCTTC. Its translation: CASSPGGRGSGNEQFF.

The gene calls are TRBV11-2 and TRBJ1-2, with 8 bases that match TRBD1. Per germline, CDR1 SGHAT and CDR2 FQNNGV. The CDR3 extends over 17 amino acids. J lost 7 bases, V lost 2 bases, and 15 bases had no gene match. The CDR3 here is CASSLFMGQADIFGYTF. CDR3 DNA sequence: TGTGCCAGCAGCTTATTTATGGGACAGGCTGATATTTTTGGCTACACCTTC.

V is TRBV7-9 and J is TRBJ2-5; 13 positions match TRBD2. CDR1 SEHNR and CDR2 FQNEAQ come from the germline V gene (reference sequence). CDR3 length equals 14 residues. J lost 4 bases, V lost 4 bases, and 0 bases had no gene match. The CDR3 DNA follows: TGTGCCAGCAGCTGGACTAGCGGGAGAGAGACCCAGTACTTC. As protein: CASSWTSGRETQYF.

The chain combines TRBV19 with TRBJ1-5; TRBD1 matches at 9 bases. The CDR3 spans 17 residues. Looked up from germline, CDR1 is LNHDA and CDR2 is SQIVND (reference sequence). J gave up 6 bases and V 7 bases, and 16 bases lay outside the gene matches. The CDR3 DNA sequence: TGTGCCAGTACCTCACTACCGGGACAGGGTTGGGGTCAGCCCCAGCATTTT. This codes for CASTSLPGQGWGQPQHF.

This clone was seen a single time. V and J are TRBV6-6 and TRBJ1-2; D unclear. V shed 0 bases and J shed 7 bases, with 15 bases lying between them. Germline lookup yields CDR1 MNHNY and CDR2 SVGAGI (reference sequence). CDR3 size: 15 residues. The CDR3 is CASSYSDTKGGGYTF. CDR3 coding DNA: TGTGCCAGCAGTTACTCAGACACAAAAGGAGGTGGCTACACCTTC.

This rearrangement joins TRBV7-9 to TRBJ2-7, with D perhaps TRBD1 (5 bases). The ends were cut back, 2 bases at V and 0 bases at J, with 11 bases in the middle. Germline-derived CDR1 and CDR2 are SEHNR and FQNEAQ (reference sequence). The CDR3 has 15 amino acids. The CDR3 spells CASSLLTGSSYEQYF. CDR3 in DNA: TGTGCCAGCAGCTTACTAACAGGTAGCTCCTACGAGCAGTACTTC.

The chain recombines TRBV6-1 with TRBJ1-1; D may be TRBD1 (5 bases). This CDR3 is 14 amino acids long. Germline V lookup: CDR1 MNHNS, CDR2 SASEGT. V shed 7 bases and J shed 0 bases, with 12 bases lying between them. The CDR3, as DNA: TGTGCCAGCACCCGGCAGGGCTTGAACACTGAAGCTTTCTTT. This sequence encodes CASTRQGLNTEAFF.

CDR3 protein: CASSPLTGDTEAFF. The DNA for the CDR3 is TGCGCCAGCAGCCCCTTAACAGGGGACACTGAAGCTTTCTTT. The chain links TRBV4-3 to TRBJ1-1; 7 bases map to TRBD1. CDR3 length: 14 residues. V gave up 4 bases and J gave up 3 bases; unmatched junction bases: 5. Germline assignment: CDR1 LGHNA and CDR2 YSLEER.

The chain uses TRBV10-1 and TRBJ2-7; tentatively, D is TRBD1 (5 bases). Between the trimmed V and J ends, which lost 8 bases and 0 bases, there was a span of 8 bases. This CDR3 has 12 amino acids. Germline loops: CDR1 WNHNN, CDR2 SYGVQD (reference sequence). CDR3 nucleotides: TGCGCCAGCGGGGCCGTCTCCTACGAGCAGTACTTC. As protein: CASGAVSYEQYF.

DNA for the CDR3: TGTGCCTGGAAGGGGGGGAGCGCCAGACCCCTCCACTTT. Its protein is CAWKGGSARPLHF. The chain joins TRBV30 to TRBJ1-6; weak D call: TRBD1 (6 bases). Trimming cost V 4 bases and J 12 bases, with 16 bases left between them. There are 13 residues in the CDR3. The germline CDR1 and CDR2 sequences are GTSNPN and SVGIG (reference sequence).

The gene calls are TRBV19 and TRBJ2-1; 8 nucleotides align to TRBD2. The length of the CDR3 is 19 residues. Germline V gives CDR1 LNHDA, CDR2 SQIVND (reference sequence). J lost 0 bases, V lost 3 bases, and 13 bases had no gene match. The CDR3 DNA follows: TGTGCCAGTAGTATTAGTAGCGGGAACCCAAGTTACTCCTACAATGAGCAGTTCTTC. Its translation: CASSISSGNPSYSYNEQFF. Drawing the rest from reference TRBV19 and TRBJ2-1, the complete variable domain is DGGITQSPKYLFRKEGQNVTLSCEQNLNHDAMYWYRQDPGQGLRLIYYSQIVNDFQKGDIAEGYSVSREKKESFPLTVTSAQKNPTAFYLCASSISSGNPSYSYNEQFFGPGTRLTVL.

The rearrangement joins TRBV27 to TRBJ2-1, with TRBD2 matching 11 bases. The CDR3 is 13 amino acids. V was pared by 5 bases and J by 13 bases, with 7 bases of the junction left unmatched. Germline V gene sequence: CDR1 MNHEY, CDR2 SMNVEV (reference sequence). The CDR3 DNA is TGTGCCAGCAGTCGTGGGACTAGCGGCCTTCAGTTCTTC. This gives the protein CASSRGTSGLQFF.

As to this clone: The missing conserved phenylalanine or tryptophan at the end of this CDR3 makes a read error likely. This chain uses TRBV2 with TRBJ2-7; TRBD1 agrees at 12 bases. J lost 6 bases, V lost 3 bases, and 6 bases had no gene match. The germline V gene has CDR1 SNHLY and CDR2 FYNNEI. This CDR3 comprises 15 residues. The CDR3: CASSDPGQGAGEQYL. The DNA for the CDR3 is TGTGCCAGCAGTGACCCGGGACAGGGGGCTGGCGAGCAGTACCTC.

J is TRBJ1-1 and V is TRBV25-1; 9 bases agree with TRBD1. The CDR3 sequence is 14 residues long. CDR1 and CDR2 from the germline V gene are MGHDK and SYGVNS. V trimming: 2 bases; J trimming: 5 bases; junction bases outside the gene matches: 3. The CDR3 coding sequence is TGTGCCAGCAGTGAAAACAGGGGGCGGACTGAAGCTTTCTTT. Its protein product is CASSENRGRTEAFF.

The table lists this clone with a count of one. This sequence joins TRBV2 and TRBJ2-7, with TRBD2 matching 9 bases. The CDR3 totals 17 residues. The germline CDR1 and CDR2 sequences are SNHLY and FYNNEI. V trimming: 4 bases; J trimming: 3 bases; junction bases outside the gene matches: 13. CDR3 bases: TGTGCCAGCAGTGTTCCGTTCGGCGGGAGGGCGATCTACGAGCAGTACTTC. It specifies CASSVPFGGRAIYEQYF.

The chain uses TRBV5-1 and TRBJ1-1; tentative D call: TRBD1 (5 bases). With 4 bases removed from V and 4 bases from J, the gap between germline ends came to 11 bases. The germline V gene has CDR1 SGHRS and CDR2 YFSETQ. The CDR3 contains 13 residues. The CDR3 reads CASSLLGGTEAFF. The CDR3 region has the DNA TGCGCCAGCAGCCTCCTGGGGGGCACTGAAGCTTTCTTT.

CDR3 sequence reads: CASSILQGAITEAFF. For the CDR3, the DNA is TGTGCCAGTAGTATATTGCAGGGGGCGATCACTGAAGCTTTCTTT. The chain has TRBV19 and TRBJ1-1; 8 positions match TRBD1. The CDR3 totals 15 residues. The V gene end was trimmed by 2 bases and the J gene end by 4 bases; junction bases not matched to a gene: 6. Germline values: CDR1 LNHDA, CDR2 SQIVND (reference sequence). Together with reference TRBV19 and TRBJ1-1, the CDR3 gives the full variable domain: DGGITQSPKYLFRKEGQNVTLSCEQNLNHDAMYWYRQDPGQGLRLIYYSQIVNDFQKGDIAEGYSVSREKKESFPLTVTSAQKNPTAFYLCASSILQGAITEAFFGQGTRLTVV.

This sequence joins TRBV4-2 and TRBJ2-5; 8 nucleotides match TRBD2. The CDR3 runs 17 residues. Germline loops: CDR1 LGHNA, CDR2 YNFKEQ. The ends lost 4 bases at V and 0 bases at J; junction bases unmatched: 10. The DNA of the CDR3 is TGTGCCAGCAGCCGGAAACTAGCGGACCTGTACCAAGAGACCCAGTACTTC. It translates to CASSRKLADLYQETQYF.